A few counts support the clone carrying this T cell receptor beta chain. Its antigen is as yet unknown. One entry per CDR3 protein, called by TCRdb with MiXCR from the 5' RACE reads. The table has about 210,000 distinct CDR3 sequences, over 8% seen once. This entry belongs to a study of identical twins. General study results and limits: Invariant MAIT and iNKT cells may have partly biased zero-insertion analyses. Insertion counts were lower in abundant cord blood beta clonotypes, a trend that memory repertoires did not show. In beta out-of-frame sequences, the excess sharing between twins was weaker.

Healthy Caucasians were all of the donors. The V end was cut by 3 bases, the J end by 7 bases, with 12 bases between. The CDR3 contains 13 residues. Per germline, CDR1 SGHTA and CDR2 FQGNSA. Sequenced sample: memory (CD45RO+) T cells sorted from blood. The genes are TRBV7-2 and TRBJ1-1; possibly TRBD1 for D (5 bases). The receptor was derived from a woman aged 18-29 years in good health. The CDR3 DNA follows: TGTGCCAGCAGCTTCGACTGGGGCTATGAAGCTTTCTTT. This sequence encodes CASSFDWGYEAFF. Combining the CDR3 with reference TRBV7-2 and TRBJ1-1 gives the whole variable domain GAGVSQSPSNKVTEKGKDVELRCDPISGHTALYWYRQSLGQGLEFLIYFQGNSAPDKSGLPSDRFSAERTGGSVSTLTIQRTQQEDSAVYLCASSFDWGYEAFFGQGTRLTVV.